Presented here are 3 T cell receptor beta chains from one specimen sequenced in a study of Ad26.COV2.S vaccination and SARS-CoV-2 variants. Method: immunoSEQ multiplex PCR; TCRdb's copy keeps in-frame clones and lacks some. The table shows approximately 340,000 clones, with 70% to 90% occurring only once. Regarding treatment: 15 to 20 received Ad26.COV2.S at low or high dose, single or two shots; a few received placebo; per-sample allocation not given. Samples came from day 63 after the first vaccine or placebo injection. This specimen consisted of peripheral blood, obtained in a trial of Ad26.COV2.S vaccine versus placebo. The receptors stem from a person aged 18-65 years who received the Ad26.COV2.S COVID-19 vaccine or a placebo.

This chain joins TRBV3-1 (or the pseudogene TRBV3-2) and TRBJ1-5; D ambiguous. The V and J ends lost 5 bases and 5 bases respectively, with 13 bases between them. Germline V gives CDR1 LGHDT, CDR2 YNNKEL (reference sequence). This CDR3 has 14 residues. CDR3 sequence reads: CASSNQARDQPQHF. The DNA for the CDR3 is TGTGCCAGCAGCAATCAGGCGAGGGATCAGCCCCAGCATTTT.

The chain couples TRBV6-6 to TRBJ2-1; 10 bases match TRBD2. The CDR3 runs 21 residues. Germline assignment: CDR1 MNHNY and CDR2 SVGAGI (reference sequence). Trimming took 5 bases from V and 0 from J; bases not matched to a gene: 19. As DNA, the CDR3 is TGTGCCAGCAGTCCCCACCCGCCCCTAGCGGGGGCCCTAAGCTCCTACAATGAGCAGTTCTTC. Its protein product is CASSPHPPLAGALSSYNEQFF.

The chain links TRBV28 to TRBJ1-5; 10 nucleotides match TRBD1. With V trimmed by 5 bases and J by 5 bases, 3 bases remained unmatched. From germline, CDR1 is MDHEN and CDR2 SYDVKM. This CDR3 has 14 residues. CDR3 in amino acids: CASSPGQGDQPQHF. The DNA for the CDR3 is TGTGCCAGCAGTCCCGGACAGGGGGATCAGCCCCAGCATTTT.